A single T cell receptor beta chain is shown here with its context. This sample was taken from a study of blood T cell repertoires in COVID-19. The CDR3 is 15 amino acids. V was pared by 10 bases and J by 5 bases, with 21 bases between. CDR1 is SGDLS, CDR2 YYNGEE, per germline. Clones were read by immunoSEQ multiplex PCR, and TCRdb kept only the in-frame ones, dropping some. The repertoire holds some 270,000 clones, with about 88% as singletons. Sequencing used peripheral blood. The sequence came from a woman between 40 and 55 years old who had recovered from COVID-19. This rearrangement joins TRBV9 to TRBJ2-2; possible D gene TRBD2, 5 bases. The CDR3 here is CASTDPRAVTGELFF. The CDR3 nucleotides read TGTGCCTCGACCGACCCGCGGGCCGTTACCGGGGAGCTGTTTTTT.